This is a list of T cell receptor beta chains from one sample in a study of response to subunit inactivated influenza vaccine. MiXCR, applied by TCRdb to the RT-PCR reads, yields one record per CDR3 protein. The sample includes hundreds of thousands of distinct CDR3 sequences, roughly 11% of them seen just once. The source was PBMCs from blood, collected around seven weeks after vaccination. Source of these receptors: a man aged 45-60 years who received an inactivated influenza vaccine. Both conserved end residues are part of each CDR3. Fields, in order: V gene, clone size, J gene, D gene, CDR3 protein, CDR3 DNA. A D gene is named only where the DNA matches it firmly. Size tells how often a clone was seen (once, few, many) or the class of an expanded clone, and some rows leave it out.

V: TRBV2
size: few
J: TRBJ2-7
D: .
CDR3: CASTQSSYEQYF
DNA: TGTGCCAGTACACAGAGCTCCTACGAGCAGTACTTC

V: TRBV7-2
size: .
J: TRBJ2-3
D: .
CDR3: CASSLVWGHTDTQYF
DNA: TGTGCCAGCAGCTTAGTCTGGGGGCACACAGATACGCAGTATTTT

V: TRBV27
size: many
J: TRBJ1-2
D: TRBD1
CDR3: CASSLGTGVGGYTF
DNA: TGTGCCAGCAGTTTAGGGACAGGGGTGGGCGGCTACACCTTC

V: TRBV3-1
size: .
J: TRBJ2-7
D: .
CDR3: CASSKAGRTYEQYF
DNA: TGTGCCAGCAGCAAAGCGGGCCGTACCTACGAGCAGTACTTC

V: TRBV18
size: .
J: TRBJ2-7
D: .
CDR3: CASSPWQRVSSYEQYF
DNA: TGTGCCAGCTCACCCTGGCAGCGGGTGAGTTCCTACGAGCAGTACTTC

V: TRBV5-1
size: .
J: TRBJ2-4
D: TRBD1
CDR3: CASGTGFGKNIQYF
DNA: TGCGCCAGCGGGACAGGGTTCGGCAAAAACATTCAGTACTTC

V: TRBV6-1
size: many
J: TRBJ2-7
D: TRBD1
CDR3: CATWYRGAYEQYF
DNA: TGTGCCACGTGGTACAGGGGGGCCTACGAGCAGTACTTC

V: TRBV12-3/TRBV12-4
size: .
J: TRBJ2-7
D: .
CDR3: CASSFATTPGYEQYF
DNA: TGTGCCAGCAGTTTCGCCACCACCCCGGGGTACGAGCAGTACTTC

V: TRBV20-1
size: few
J: TRBJ2-5
D: .
CDR3: CSAREGFRETQYF
DNA: TGCAGTGCTAGAGAGGGATTTCGGGAGACCCAGTACTTC

V: TRBV28
size: .
J: TRBJ2-2
D: .
CDR3: CASSLVAGAGTGELFF
DNA: TGTGCCAGCAGTTTAGTTGCAGGGGCTGGCACCGGGGAGCTGTTTTTT

V: TRBV12-3/TRBV12-4
size: many
J: TRBJ2-5
D: .
CDR3: CASSLLFQETQYF
DNA: TGTGCCAGCAGTCTCCTCTTCCAAGAGACCCAGTACTTC

V: TRBV13
size: few
J: TRBJ2-7
D: .
CDR3: CASSPPSSSYEQYF
DNA: TGTGCCAGCAGCCCCCCCTCCTCATCCTACGAGCAGTACTTC

V: TRBV20-1
size: .
J: TRBJ1-1
D: .
CDR3: CSASRVGGRNTEAFF
DNA: TGCAGTGCTAGCAGGGTCGGGGGTCGGAACACTGAAGCTTTCTTT

V: TRBV6-2/TRBV6-3
size: .
J: TRBJ2-7
D: .
CDR3: CASSELAEVPYEQYF
DNA: TGTGCCAGCAGCGAACTAGCTGAGGTTCCCTACGAGCAGTACTTC

V: TRBV5-1
size: .
J: TRBJ2-7
D: TRBD1
CDR3: CASSQLGQISYEQYF
DNA: TGCGCCAGCAGCCAGTTGGGACAGATCTCCTACGAGCAGTACTTC

V: TRBV6-6
size: few
J: TRBJ1-2
D: .
CDR3: CASSGDIYGYTF
DNA: TGTGCCAGCAGTGGGGACATCTATGGCTACACCTTC

V: TRBV5-6
size: .
J: TRBJ2-5
D: .
CDR3: CASSLGRGILSDQETQYF
DNA: TGTGCCAGCAGCTTGGGCAGGGGAATCCTGTCAGACCAAGAGACCCAGTACTTC

V: TRBV4-1
size: many
J: TRBJ2-7
D: .
CDR3: CASATLAVPSYEQYF
DNA: TGCGCCAGCGCCACCCTGGCCGTACCCTCCTACGAGCAGTACTTC

V: TRBV27
size: .
J: TRBJ2-1
D: TRBD2
CDR3: CASQREESRGEQFF
DNA: TGTGCCAGCCAGCGGGAGGAGAGCCGGGGTGAGCAGTTCTTC

V: TRBV20-1
size: .
J: TRBJ2-1
D: TRBD1
CDR3: CSARPGTAWGEQFF
DNA: TGCAGTGCTCGTCCCGGGACAGCCTGGGGCGAGCAGTTCTTC

V: TRBV7-2
size: many
J: TRBJ2-6
D: .
CDR3: CASSWLREANVLTF
DNA: TGTGCCAGCAGCTGGCTACGTGAGGCCAACGTCCTGACTTTC

V: TRBV10-3
size: many
J: TRBJ2-7
D: .
CDR3: CAISESGDNHEQYF
DNA: TGTGCCATCAGTGAGTCAGGGGACAACCACGAGCAGTACTTC

V: TRBV5-1
size: many
J: TRBJ2-1
D: .
CDR3: CASSFSGARSNEQFF
DNA: TGCGCCAGCAGCTTCTCAGGGGCGCGATCAAATGAGCAGTTCTTC

V: TRBV7-6
size: few
J: TRBJ2-3
D: .
CDR3: CASSLLLASDTQYF
DNA: TGTGCCAGCAGCTTACTCCTAGCGTCAGATACGCAGTATTTT

V: TRBV5-1
size: many
J: TRBJ2-1
D: TRBD2
CDR3: CASMAGVAGGNEQFF
DNA: TGCGCCAGCATGGCCGGGGTAGCGGGGGGAAATGAGCAGTTCTTC

V: TRBV15
size: few
J: TRBJ1-2
D: .
CDR3: CATSPNLGGRVNYGYTF
DNA: TGTGCCACCAGCCCTAACCTCGGGGGGCGGGTTAACTATGGCTACACCTTC

V: TRBV28
size: .
J: TRBJ2-2
D: .
CDR3: CASSLALATGRSGELFF
DNA: TGTGCCAGCAGTTTAGCATTGGCGACAGGGAGGTCCGGGGAGCTGTTTTTT

V: TRBV20-1
size: few
J: TRBJ1-1
D: .
CDR3: CSARPHTGQGEAFF
DNA: TGCAGTGCTAGACCCCACACAGGGCAAGGTGAAGCTTTCTTT

V: TRBV20-1
size: few
J: TRBJ2-1
D: .
CDR3: CSAGRGWSYNEQFF
DNA: TGCAGTGCTGGCCGTGGGTGGAGCTACAATGAGCAGTTCTTC

V: TRBV3-1
size: .
J: TRBJ2-1
D: TRBD1
CDR3: CASSQEDRGLDEQFF
DNA: TGTGCCAGCAGCCAAGAAGACAGGGGGCTGGATGAGCAGTTCTTC

V: TRBV5-1
size: few
J: TRBJ2-7
D: .
CDR3: CASSSNVAGSSYEQYF
DNA: TGCGCCAGCAGCTCCAACGTGGCAGGGAGTTCCTACGAGCAGTACTTC

V: TRBV21-1
size: .
J: TRBJ1-2
D: .
CDR3: CASSKDGTGDWEGYTF
DNA: TGTGCCAGCAGCAAAGATGGGACAGGGGATTGGGAAGGCTACACCTTC

V: TRBV7-6
size: few
J: TRBJ1-1
D: .
CDR3: CASSSVLGSVNTEAFF
DNA: TGTGCCAGCAGTTCGGTGCTTGGAAGCGTGAACACTGAAGCTTTCTTT

V: TRBV18
size: few
J: TRBJ1-1
D: TRBD1
CDR3: CASSPSRGDTEAFF
DNA: TGTGCCAGCTCACCAAGCAGGGGGGACACTGAAGCTTTCTTT

V: TRBV18
size: few
J: TRBJ1-6
D: .
CDR3: CASSPGGGNSPLHF
DNA: TGTGCCAGCTCCCCGGGAGGGGGTAATTCACCCCTCCACTTT

V: TRBV5-4
size: few
J: TRBJ2-2
D: TRBD2
CDR3: CASSPSGRAFTGELFF
DNA: TGTGCCAGCAGCCCTAGCGGGAGGGCCTTCACCGGGGAGCTGTTTTTT

V: TRBV6-1
size: many
J: TRBJ1-5
D: .
CDR3: CASSRGLEGNQPQHF
DNA: TGTGCCAGTAGTCGGGGTCTGGAAGGCAATCAGCCCCAGCATTTT

V: TRBV5-1
size: .
J: TRBJ2-2
D: TRBD1
CDR3: CASSLGTGSAGELFF
DNA: TGCGCCAGCAGCTTGGGGACAGGGAGTGCCGGGGAGCTGTTTTTT

V: TRBV7-2
size: .
J: TRBJ2-7
D: .
CDR3: CASSLVGGRGYEQYF
DNA: TGTGCCAGCAGCTTAGTTGGAGGGAGAGGGTACGAGCAGTACTTC